This T cell receptor beta chain was sequenced for a study of identical twins. General study results and limits: The authors noted that invariant MAIT and iNKT cells could partly confound zero-insertion analyses. Twin pairs had excess sharing that was weaker in beta out-of-frame sequences. Alpha sequences that were out-of-frame and twin-shared showed an excess of low generation probability. Modeled out-of-frame TCR alpha sharing in monozygotic twins fell below observed levels.

Trimming stripped 7 bases from V and 0 bases from J, with 12 bases between. This CDR3 has 14 amino acids. This clonotype was detected ten times or more. Its antigen is unknown. TCRdb passed the 5' RACE reads through MiXCR, listing each CDR3 protein once. The table includes about 810,000 distinct CDR3 sequences, roughly an eighth detected once. Another study also made use of these data, one on yellow fever vaccine responses in identical twins.

Sequencing was performed on PBMCs. The receptor's source is a woman aged 18-29 years in good health. The V call is TRBV12-3 or TRBV12-4, the J call TRBJ2-5; D is uncertain. CDR3 protein: CASTGLGDQETQYF. The CDR3 DNA reads TGTGCCAGCACCGGTTTGGGTGACCAAGAGACCCAGTACTTC.